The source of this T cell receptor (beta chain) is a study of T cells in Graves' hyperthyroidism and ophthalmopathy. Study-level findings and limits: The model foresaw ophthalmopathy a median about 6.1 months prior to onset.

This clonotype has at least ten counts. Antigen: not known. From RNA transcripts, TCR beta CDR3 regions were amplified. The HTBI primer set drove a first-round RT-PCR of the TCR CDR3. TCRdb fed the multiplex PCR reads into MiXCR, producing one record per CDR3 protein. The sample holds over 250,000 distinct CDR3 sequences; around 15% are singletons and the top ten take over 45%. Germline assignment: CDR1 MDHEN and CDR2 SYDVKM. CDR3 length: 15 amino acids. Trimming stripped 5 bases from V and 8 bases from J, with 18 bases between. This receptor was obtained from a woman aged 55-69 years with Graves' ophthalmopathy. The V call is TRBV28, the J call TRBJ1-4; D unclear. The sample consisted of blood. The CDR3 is CASSGSGWWSEKLFF. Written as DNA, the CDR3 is TGTGCCAGCAGTGGATCGGGATGGTGGAGCGAAAAACTGTTTTTT.